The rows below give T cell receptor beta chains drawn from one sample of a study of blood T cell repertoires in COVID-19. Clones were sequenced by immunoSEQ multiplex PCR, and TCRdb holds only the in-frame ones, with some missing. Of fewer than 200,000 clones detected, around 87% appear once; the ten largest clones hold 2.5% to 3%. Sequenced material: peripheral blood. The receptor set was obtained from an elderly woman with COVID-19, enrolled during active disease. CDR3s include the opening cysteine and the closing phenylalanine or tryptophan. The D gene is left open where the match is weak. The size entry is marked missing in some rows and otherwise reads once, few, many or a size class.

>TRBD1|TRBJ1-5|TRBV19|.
CASSPWTGGLSNQPQHF
TGTGCCAGTAGCCCATGGACAGGGGGCCTTAGCAATCAGCCCCAGCATTTT
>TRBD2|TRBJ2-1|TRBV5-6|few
CASSLAGRGYNEQFF
TGTGCCAGCAGCTTGGCCGGGAGGGGTTACAATGAGCAGTTCTTC
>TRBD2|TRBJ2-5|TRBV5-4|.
CASSSGLAGEETQYF
TGTGCCAGCAGCTCGGGGCTAGCGGGAGAAGAGACCCAGTACTTC
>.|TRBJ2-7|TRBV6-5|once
CASSHFNEQYF
TGTGCCAGCAGTCACTTCAACGAGCAGTACTTC
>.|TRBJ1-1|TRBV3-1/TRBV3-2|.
CASSHGRGEAFF
TGTGCCAGCAGCCATGGCAGGGGAGAGGCTTTCTTT
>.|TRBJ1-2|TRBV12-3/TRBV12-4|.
CASSFGGYGYTF
TGTGCCAGCAGTTTTGGGGGGTATGGCTACACCTTC
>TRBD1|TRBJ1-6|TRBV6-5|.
CASSDRAESPLHF
TGTGCCAGCAGCGACAGGGCTGAGTCACCCCTCCACTTT
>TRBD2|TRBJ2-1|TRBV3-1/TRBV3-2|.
CASSPKRTGTSGNEQFF
TGTGCCAGCAGCCCCAAACGGACCGGGACTAGCGGCAATGAGCAGTTCTTC
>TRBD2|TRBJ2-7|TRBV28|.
CASSSGTSSPYEQYF
TGTGCCAGCAGTTCCGGGACTAGTTCTCCCTACGAGCAGTACTTC
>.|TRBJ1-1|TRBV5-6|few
CASSFSPAAAGTEAFF
TGTGCCAGCAGCTTCTCACCTGCCGCCGCAGGCACTGAAGCTTTCTTT
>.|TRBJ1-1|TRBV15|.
CATSRQGGGTEAFF
TGTGCCACCAGCAGACAGGGAGGGGGCACTGAAGCTTTCTTT
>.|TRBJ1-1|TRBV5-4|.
CAIQTRGRAEAFF
TGTGCCATACAGACCCGTGGGCGTGCTGAAGCTTTCTTT
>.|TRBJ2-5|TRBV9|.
CASSVHQGKETQYF
TGTGCCAGCAGCGTACATCAGGGGAAAGAGACCCAGTACTTC
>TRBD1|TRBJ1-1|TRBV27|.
CASRLQGQGTEAFF
TGTGCCAGCAGACTACAGGGGCAGGGCACTGAAGCTTTCTTT
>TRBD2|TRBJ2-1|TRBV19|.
CAVATSFRTSSYNEQFF
TGTGCCGTAGCCACCTCCTTTCGGACTAGCTCCTACAATGAGCAGTTCTTC
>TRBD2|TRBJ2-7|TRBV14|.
CASSQEAFRLAGARNEQYF
TGTGCCAGCAGCCAAGAGGCCTTTAGACTAGCGGGAGCAAGGAACGAGCAGTACTTC
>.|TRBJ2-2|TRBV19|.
CASSDWNTGELFF
TGTGCCAGTTCGGACTGGAACACCGGGGAGCTGTTTTTT
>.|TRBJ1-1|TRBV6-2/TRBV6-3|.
CASSYWQGNTEAFF
TGTGCCAGCAGTTACTGGCAGGGGAACACTGAAGCTTTCTTT
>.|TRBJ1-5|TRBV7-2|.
CASSPGQAINQPQHF
TGTGCCAGCAGCCCTGGACAAGCCATCAATCAGCCCCAGCATTTT
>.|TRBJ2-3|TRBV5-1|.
CASSLAGLPDTQYF
TGCGCCAGCAGCTTGGCGGGTTTGCCAGATACGCAGTATTTT
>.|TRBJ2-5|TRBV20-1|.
CSASLPETQYF
TGCAGTGCTAGTCTTCCGGAGACCCAGTACTTC
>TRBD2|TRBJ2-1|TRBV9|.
CASSVAGGTYNEQFF
TGTGCCAGCAGCGTAGCCGGGGGGACCTACAATGAGCAGTTCTTC
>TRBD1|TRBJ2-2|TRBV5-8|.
CASSPEGTGFSGELFF
TGTGCCAGCAGCCCGGAGGGGACAGGGTTCTCAGGGGAGCTGTTTTTT
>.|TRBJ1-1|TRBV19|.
CASKGRGFKDTEAFF
TGTGCCAGCAAAGGCAGGGGTTTTAAGGACACTGAAGCTTTCTTT
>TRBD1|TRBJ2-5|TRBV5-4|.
CASSVDRVLKTQYF
TGTGCCAGCAGCGTGGACAGGGTGTTAAAGACCCAGTACTTC
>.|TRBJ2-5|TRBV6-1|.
CASSDFGSETQYF
TGTGCCAGCAGTGATTTCGGGTCGGAGACCCAGTACTTC
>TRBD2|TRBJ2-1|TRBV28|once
CASSPFSGRYEQFF
TGTGCCAGCAGTCCCTTTAGCGGGAGGTATGAGCAGTTCTTC
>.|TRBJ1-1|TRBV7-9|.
CASSLQMNTEAFF
TGTGCCAGCAGCTTACAGATGAACACTGAAGCTTTCTTT
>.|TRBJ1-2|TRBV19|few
CASKRETTAYGYTF
TGTGCCAGTAAGCGGGAGACGACCGCCTATGGCTACACCTTC
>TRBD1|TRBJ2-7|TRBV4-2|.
CASSQGQGGNEQYF
TGTGCCAGCAGCCAGGGACAGGGAGGGAACGAGCAGTACTTC
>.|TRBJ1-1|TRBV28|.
CASSLSRATEAFF
TGTGCCAGCAGTTTATCCAGGGCCACTGAAGCTTTCTTT
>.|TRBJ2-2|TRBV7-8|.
CASSPQGWELFF
TGTGCCAGCAGCCCACAGGGATGGGAGCTGTTTTTT